This T cell receptor beta chain was recovered during a study of OX40 agonist ivuxolimab in advanced cancers. At the level of the study: Those enrolled were 70% to 85% male, with a mean age of about 66 years and ages from roughly 23 to 80.

The study, taken as a whole, reports: Among T cells, CD8+ cells averaged more expanded clones than CD4+ cells. Partial responders at 0.1-3.0 mg/kg showed near-lowest clonal expansion.

The assay was immunoSEQ multiplex PCR, and TCRdb's table has in-frame clones only and misses some. Among roughly 45,000 clones listed, about 90% were seen once. A word on this clone: Its matching antigen is unknown.

This clonotype was sampled from an adult with an advanced solid tumor such as melanoma, head and neck, liver or kidney cancer. This sample comprised CD4+ or CD8+ T cells sorted from blood, obtained in a trial of the OX40 agonist ivuxolimab.

CDR3 bases: TGTGCCAGCAGCCCTCGGACAGGGACTTATCGCACTGAAGCTTTCTTT. Protein product: CASSPRTGTYRTEAFF. The V gene is TRBV9, the J gene TRBJ1-1, with 8 bases matching TRBD1. J was trimmed by 4 bases and V by 4 bases; bases with no gene match: 12. The CDR3 covers 16 residues. CDR1 is SGDLS and CDR2 is YYNGEE in the germline V gene.